A selection of T cell receptor beta chains follows, all from one sample in a study of blood T cell repertoires in COVID-19. The protocol was immunoSEQ multiplex PCR, while the TCRdb copy is restricted to in-frame clones and leaves out a portion. The table includes a few hundred thousand clones, roughly 82% detected once. Input material: peripheral blood. The source of these receptors is a man older than 75 with acute or convalescent COVID-19. The CDR3 runs from the conserved cysteine through the conserved F or W. A D gene is named only where the DNA matches it firmly. Rows may omit the clone size; those that give it use once, few, many or a size class.

DNA: TGTGCCAGCAGCTTGGAGGGATTCTCTGGAAACACCATATATTTT
CDR3: CASSLEGFSGNTIYF
V: TRBV11-1
J: TRBJ1-3
D: .
size: .

DNA: TGTGCCAGCAGCCGCCCAGGGGGCGTAAACTCCTACGAGCAGTACTTC
CDR3: CASSRPGGVNSYEQYF
V: TRBV7-9
J: TRBJ2-7
D: TRBD1
size: .

DNA: TGCAGCCCACGGGGGTTAGGCACAGATACGCAGTATTTT
CDR3: CSPRGLGTDTQYF
V: TRBV29-1
J: TRBJ2-3
D: .
size: once

DNA: TGTGCCAGCAGTTACTCGCCGGGACAGACGAACACTGAAGCTTTCTTT
CDR3: CASSYSPGQTNTEAFF
V: TRBV6-2/TRBV6-3
J: TRBJ1-1
D: TRBD1
size: .

DNA: TGTGCCAGCAGTCCGACCCTCCGACAGTGGGCCTCCTACGAGCAGTACTTC
CDR3: CASSPTLRQWASYEQYF
V: TRBV28
J: TRBJ2-7
D: .
size: once

DNA: TGTGCCAGCAGTTACTGGCAGGCAGCTAACTATGGCTACACCTTC
CDR3: CASSYWQAANYGYTF
V: TRBV6-2/TRBV6-3
J: TRBJ1-2
D: .
size: .

DNA: TGTGCCAGCAGCCAAGAATCGGGCAGGGGTTTCAAGACCCAGTACTTC
CDR3: CASSQESGRGFKTQYF
V: TRBV3-1/TRBV3-2
J: TRBJ2-5
D: .
size: .

DNA: TGCGCCAGCAGCCAAGATTCGACAGGCGGCAATCAGCCCCAGCATTTT
CDR3: CASSQDSTGGNQPQHF
V: TRBV4-3
J: TRBJ1-5
D: .
size: .

DNA: TGTGCCAGCAGCGTAGGCGGAATAAATAATTCACCCCTCCACTTT
CDR3: CASSVGGINNSPLHF
V: TRBV9
J: TRBJ1-6
D: .
size: .

DNA: TGTGCCAGCAGCCAATACGGGGTGAACACTGAAGCTTTCTTT
CDR3: CASSQYGVNTEAFF
V: TRBV7-2
J: TRBJ1-1
D: .
size: .

DNA: TGTGCCAGCAGCGTAGCTCGGGGAGGGACTTTCTTT
CDR3: CASSVARGGTFF
V: TRBV9
J: TRBJ1-1
D: .
size: .

DNA: TGTGCCAGCAGGGAGACAGGGAGCAATCAGCCCCAGCATTTT
CDR3: CASRETGSNQPQHF
V: TRBV25-1
J: TRBJ1-5
D: TRBD1
size: .

DNA: TGTGCCAGCAGCCCGGGTGGCCACTCTGGGGCCAACGTCCTGACTTTC
CDR3: CASSPGGHSGANVLTF
V: TRBV3-1/TRBV3-2
J: TRBJ2-6
D: .
size: .

DNA: TGTGCCAGCAGCTCTGGACAGGGAGGATATGAGCAGTACTTC
CDR3: CASSSGQGGYEQYF
V: TRBV5-6
J: TRBJ2-7
D: TRBD1
size: .

DNA: TGTGCCAGCAGCTCGGGACAGCTAACAACTAATGAAAAACTGTTTTTT
CDR3: CASSSGQLTTNEKLFF
V: TRBV11-2
J: TRBJ1-4
D: TRBD1
size: .

DNA: TGTGCCAGCAGTCGGGACACCGCGAACACCGGGGAGCTGTTTTTT
CDR3: CASSRDTANTGELFF
V: TRBV2
J: TRBJ2-2
D: .
size: few

DNA: TGTGCCACCAGTGAGTTGTCTCAGGGGATCTATGGCTACACCTTC
CDR3: CATSELSQGIYGYTF
V: TRBV24-1
J: TRBJ1-2
D: .
size: .

DNA: TGTGCCAGCATTCCAGGACAGGACCCGGACGGTGAAAAACTGTTTTTT
CDR3: CASIPGQDPDGEKLFF
V: TRBV2
J: TRBJ1-4
D: TRBD1
size: .

DNA: TGTGCCAGCAGCTTCGGGGGGGGCAACTCCTACGAGCAGTACTTC
CDR3: CASSFGGGNSYEQYF
V: TRBV5-4
J: TRBJ2-7
D: TRBD2
size: .